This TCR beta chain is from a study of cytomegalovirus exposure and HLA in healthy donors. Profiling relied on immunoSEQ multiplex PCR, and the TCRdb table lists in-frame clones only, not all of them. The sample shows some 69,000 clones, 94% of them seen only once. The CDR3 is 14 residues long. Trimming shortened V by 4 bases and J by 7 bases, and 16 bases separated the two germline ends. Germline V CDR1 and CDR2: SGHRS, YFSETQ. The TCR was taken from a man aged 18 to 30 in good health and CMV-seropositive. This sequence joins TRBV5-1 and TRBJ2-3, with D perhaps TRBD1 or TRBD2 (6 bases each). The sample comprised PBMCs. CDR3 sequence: CASSVDSGSNTQYF. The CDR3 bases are TGCGCCAGCAGCGTGGACAGCGGGTCGAATACGCAGTATTTT.